These 23 T cell receptor beta chains originate from one sample sequenced in a study of T cell responses to AZD1222 COVID-19 vaccine. Assay: immunoSEQ multiplex PCR; the TCRdb copy retains only in-frame clones and omits some. The profile shows around 100,000 clones, roughly 91% of them singletons. The sample here was peripheral blood, taken on day 0 of AZD1222 vaccination. The receptors derive from an adult in good health.

This chain links TRBV28 with TRBJ1-1; D is unresolved. The V gene lost 7 bases and the J gene lost 0 bases, with 12 bases spanning the gap. There are 14 residues in the CDR3. Looked up from germline, CDR1 is MDHEN and CDR2 is SYDVKM. CDR3 region: CASNLDGMNTEAFF. The CDR3 DNA reads as TGTGCCAGCAACTTGGACGGAATGAACACTGAAGCTTTCTTT.

The chain has TRBV19 and TRBJ1-1; no clear D gene. The CDR3 totals 14 residues. Germline loops: CDR1 LNHDA, CDR2 SQIVND (reference sequence). V lost 1 base, J lost 5 bases, and 11 bases lay in between. The CDR3 protein is CASSIVGMRTEAFF. The CDR3 bases are TGTGCCAGTAGTATAGTTGGGATGAGGACTGAAGCTTTCTTT. Variable domain in full (rest from reference TRBV19 and TRBJ1-1): DGGITQSPKYLFRKEGQNVTLSCEQNLNHDAMYWYRQDPGQGLRLIYYSQIVNDFQKGDIAEGYSVSREKKESFPLTVTSAQKNPTAFYLCASSIVGMRTEAFFGQGTRLTVV.

The chain joins TRBV6-1 to TRBJ2-7; TRBD1 might be the D (5 bases). The CDR3 covers 15 residues. CDR1 and CDR2 (germline): MNHNS, SASEGT. V was pared by 2 bases and J by 2 bases, with 13 bases between. CDR3 coding DNA: TGTGCCAGCAGTGAAAGGAAAAGACAGACCTACGAGCAGTACTTC. The encoded protein is CASSERKRQTYEQYF.

The rearrangement links TRBV11-3 to TRBJ1-1; 8 bases align to TRBD1. CDR1 is SGHNT, CDR2 YENEEA, per germline. The CDR3 contains 18 residues. The J segment lost 5 bases and the V segment lost 5 bases, leaving 19 bases of the junction unmatched. The CDR3 protein is CASSTTTGAEAIGTEAFF. CDR3 in DNA: TGTGCCAGCAGCACCACGACAGGGGCCGAGGCTATTGGGACTGAAGCTTTCTTT.

The chain employs TRBV28 and TRBJ1-3; D gene unclear. The CDR3 is 15 amino acids. The V end lost 5 bases, the J end lost 0 bases, and 11 bases lay between the germline ends. The germline gives CDR1 MDHEN, CDR2 SYDVKM. The chain's CDR3 is CASSPGSFSGNTIYF. In DNA form, the CDR3 reads TGTGCCAGCAGTCCCGGGTCCTTCTCTGGAAACACCATATATTTT.

CDR3 amino acids: CASSSPIRSEQFF. The CDR3 nucleotides read TGTGCCAGCAGTTCCCCTATCCGCAGTGAGCAGTTCTTC. The V gene is TRBV28, the J gene TRBJ2-1, with unresolved D. Per the germline V gene, CDR1 is MDHEN and CDR2 is SYDVKM. V shed 4 bases and J shed 9 bases, with 13 bases lying between them. CDR3 length: 13 amino acids.

V gene TRBV11-2 combines with J gene TRBJ2-1; 12 bases map to TRBD2. V trimming: 1 base; J trimming: 8 bases; junction bases outside the gene matches: 9. CDR1 and CDR2 from the germline V gene are SGHAT and FQNNGV. The CDR3 covers 17 residues. The CDR3 sequence: CASSLARLAGGHHEQFF. CDR3 DNA: TGTGCCAGCAGCTTAGCAAGGCTAGCGGGGGGGCACCATGAGCAGTTCTTC.

V gene TRBV3-1 (or the pseudogene TRBV3-2) combines with J gene TRBJ1-2; D is undetermined. CDR1 is LGHDT, CDR2 YNNKEL, per germline (reference sequence). The CDR3 has 14 residues. Trimming removed 1 base from V and 7 bases from J, with 13 bases in between. The DNA of the CDR3 is TGTGCCAGCAGCCAAGCAGGCCGGTCGACTGGCTACACCTTC. As protein: CASSQAGRSTGYTF.

In DNA form, the CDR3 reads TGTGCCAGTAGTGCGGACAGTAATTCCTATAATTCACCCCTCCACTTT. This sequence encodes CASSADSNSYNSPLHF. V and J are TRBV19 and TRBJ1-6; possibly TRBD1 for D (6 bases). Trimming removed 5 bases at V and 1 base at J, with 12 bases between. The length of the CDR3 is 16 residues. Germline-derived CDR1 and CDR2 are LNHDA and SQIVND (reference sequence). Full variable domain (outside the CDR3, taken from reference TRBV19 and TRBJ1-6): DGGITQSPKYLFRKEGQNVTLSCEQNLNHDAMYWYRQDPGQGLRLIYYSQIVNDFQKGDIAEGYSVSREKKESFPLTVTSAQKNPTAFYLCASSADSNSYNSPLHFGNGTRLTVT.

The chain links TRBV6-2 or TRBV6-3 to TRBJ1-1; D gene unclear. The CDR3 length is 15 residues. Germline lookup yields CDR1 MNHEY and CDR2 SVGEGT. The V end was cut by 2 bases, the J end by 11 bases, with 21 bases between. The CDR3 DNA follows: TGTGCCAGCAGTTACGATCACTGGGCGGAGGTTAGGGCTTTCTTT. This encodes CASSYDHWAEVRAFF.

The rearrangement links TRBV19 to TRBJ2-1, with D unresolved. Germline values: CDR1 LNHDA, CDR2 SQIVND (reference sequence). V lost 3 bases and J 0 bases, leaving 9 bases between the germline ends. The length of the CDR3 is 15 residues. This chain's CDR3 is CASSIGLGSYNEQFF. CDR3 nucleotides: TGTGCCAGTAGTATTGGGTTGGGCTCCTACAATGAGCAGTTCTTC.

In its sample, this clone was seen a few times. This chain connects TRBV27 to TRBJ2-4, with D perhaps matching TRBD1 or TRBD2 (5 bases each). Germline V gene sequence: CDR1 MNHEY, CDR2 SMNVEV (reference sequence). This CDR3 has 14 amino acids. The V gene lost 5 bases and the J gene lost 2 bases, with 10 bases spanning the gap. CDR3 loop: CASSSRDPKNIQYF. As DNA, the CDR3 is TGTGCCAGCAGTAGCCGGGACCCCAAAAACATTCAGTACTTC.

The rearrangement joins TRBV18 to TRBJ2-7; perhaps TRBD2 as D (6 bases). The CDR3 consists of 14 residues. V was shortened by 3 bases and J by 6 bases, with 15 bases between the two germline ends. CDR1 and CDR2 (germline): KGHSH, LQKENI. This CDR3 reads CASSPRTTISEQYF. Here the CDR3 DNA reads TGTGCCAGCTCACCGCGGACTACCATCTCCGAGCAGTACTTC.

The gene calls are TRBV24-1 and TRBJ1-2; D is perhaps TRBD1 (6 bases). Per germline, CDR1 KGHDR and CDR2 SFDVKD. This CDR3 has 14 residues. The V gene lost 7 bases and the J gene lost 8 bases, with 19 bases spanning the gap. CDR3 bases: TGTGCCACCAGCGAAACCGGGACACGCTTCGGCTACACCTTC. Encoded protein: CATSETGTRFGYTF.

The rearrangement joins TRBV11-2 to TRBJ2-1, with a weak D call TRBD2 (5 bases). Trimming left V 2 bases short and J 2 bases short, with 13 bases between. The germline CDR1 and CDR2 sequences are SGHAT and FQNNGV. CDR3 length equals 16 residues. Here the CDR3 DNA reads TGTGCCAGCAGCTTACTCCGGGGTAGGACCTACAATGAGCAGTTCTTC. Protein: CASSLLRGRTYNEQFF.

This chain links TRBV2 with TRBJ2-1; D is unresolved. Germline assignment: CDR1 SNHLY and CDR2 FYNNEI. The CDR3 runs to 16 residues. Trimming took off 2 bases at V and 5 bases at J, with 16 bases between the two ends. This CDR3 reads CASSEPPGGPDNEQFF. CDR3 DNA sequence: TGTGCCAGCAGTGAACCGCCCGGCGGACCCGACAATGAGCAGTTCTTC.

V and J are TRBV29-1 and TRBJ1-6; no definite D call. Germline loops: CDR1 SQVTM, CDR2 ANQGSEA. The CDR3 consists of 13 residues. The germline V and J ends were trimmed by 7 bases and 8 bases, with 15 bases remaining between them. For the CDR3, the DNA is TGCAGCGCTTCACACGGACCCGATTCACCCCTCCACTTT. Protein: CSASHGPDSPLHF.

The V gene is TRBV5-3, the J gene TRBJ2-7, with D unresolved. TRBV5-3 qualifies as an ORF whose function is uncertain. Trimming stripped 0 bases from V and 7 bases from J, with 11 bases between. The CDR3 has 13 amino acids. The CDR3 reads CARSLVRRWEQYF. The CDR3 DNA reads as TGTGCCAGAAGCTTGGTGCGCCGGTGGGAGCAGTACTTC.

The rearrangement uses TRBV30 and TRBJ1-5; 7 bases match TRBD1. CDR3 size: 14 residues. The V gene's germline CDR1 is GTSNPN and CDR2 SVGIG (reference sequence). V lost 6 bases, J lost 7 bases, and 12 bases stayed unmatched. The CDR3 sequence is CACSTAGGGQPQHF. CDR3 sequence (DNA): TGTGCCTGCTCCACGGCAGGGGGGGGACAGCCCCAGCATTTT.

This clone is a singleton in its sample. The CDR3 protein is CASSPYTVTGAGEAFF. CDR3 coding DNA: TGTGCCAGCTCACCCTACACCGTGACAGGGGCCGGGGAAGCTTTCTTT. V is TRBV18 and J is TRBJ1-1; 8 positions agree with TRBD1. The CDR3 covers 16 residues. Germline V lookup: CDR1 KGHSH, CDR2 LQKENI. With 3 bases clipped from V and 8 bases from J, the junction kept 14 bases outside the gene matches.

The chain combines TRBV20-1 with TRBJ1-2; D is unresolved. Trimming removed 6 bases at V and 2 bases at J, with 7 bases between. CDR1 is DFQATT, CDR2 SNEGSKA, per germline (reference sequence). CDR3 length: 11 amino acids. CDR3 in DNA: TGCAGTGCAGCGACAAACTATGGCTACACCTTC. Translation: CSAATNYGYTF.

The chain has TRBV6-5 and TRBJ2-7, with TRBD2 matching over 7 bases. CDR1 and CDR2 (germline): MNHEY, SVGAGI. Trimming removed 5 bases from V and 3 bases from J; junction bases left unmatched: 10. The CDR3 totals 15 residues. The CDR3 spells CASSPQRGSIYEQYF. CDR3 sequence (DNA): TGTGCCAGCAGTCCTCAGCGGGGTTCTATCTACGAGCAGTACTTC.

The chain uses TRBV9 and TRBJ1-1, with 9 bases lining up with TRBD1. Trimming took 2 bases from V and 0 from J; bases not matched to a gene: 8. Germline lookup yields CDR1 SGDLS and CDR2 YYNGEE. This CDR3 has 17 amino acids. The CDR3 DNA reads as TGTGCCAGCAGCGTGCACCCCGACAGGGGGATGAACACTGAAGCTTTCTTT. It yields the protein CASSVHPDRGMNTEAFF.